This entry describes one T cell receptor beta chain. Its antigen is unidentified. This sample is drawn from a study of shared clonotypes between healthy human individuals. Findings of the study overall: Relative to memory subsets, naive subsets generally showed larger estimated richness.

CDR3 size: 16 residues. V lost 4 bases to trimming and J lost 7 bases; unmatched junction nucleotides: 13. Germline V gene sequence: CDR1 SEHNR, CDR2 FQNEAQ (reference sequence). Sorted-subset replicate PCR reactions contained 200 ng DNA, corresponding to about 30,000 T cell genomes. In the original workflow: ImmunoSEQ only sent back junction sequences with no quality scores, so filtering was done differently. TCRdb keeps only in-frame clones here, not all; method: immunoSEQ multiplex PCR. For V, J and clone size, that table is used; D and trimming come from the DNA. Among 600,000 to 750,000 clones listed, 72% were seen once.

This clonotype was sampled from a woman in her 30s in good health. The J gene is TRBJ2-1, the V gene TRBV7-9; 7 nucleotides align to TRBD2. The sample consisted of memory CD4+ T cells sorted from blood. As for subset: CD45RA-negative fraction. This CDR3 reads CASSSGGGRSRNEQFF. CDR3 nucleotide sequence: TGTGCCAGCAGCTCCGGAGGCGGGAGATCGAGAAATGAGCAGTTCTTC. Full variable domain (outside the CDR3, taken from reference TRBV7-9 and TRBJ2-1): DTGVSQNPRHKITKRGQNVTFRCDPISEHNRLYWYRQTLGQGPEFLTYFQNEAQLEKSRLLSDRFSAERPKGSFSTLEIQRTEQGDSAMYLCASSSGGGRSRNEQFFGPGTRLTVL.